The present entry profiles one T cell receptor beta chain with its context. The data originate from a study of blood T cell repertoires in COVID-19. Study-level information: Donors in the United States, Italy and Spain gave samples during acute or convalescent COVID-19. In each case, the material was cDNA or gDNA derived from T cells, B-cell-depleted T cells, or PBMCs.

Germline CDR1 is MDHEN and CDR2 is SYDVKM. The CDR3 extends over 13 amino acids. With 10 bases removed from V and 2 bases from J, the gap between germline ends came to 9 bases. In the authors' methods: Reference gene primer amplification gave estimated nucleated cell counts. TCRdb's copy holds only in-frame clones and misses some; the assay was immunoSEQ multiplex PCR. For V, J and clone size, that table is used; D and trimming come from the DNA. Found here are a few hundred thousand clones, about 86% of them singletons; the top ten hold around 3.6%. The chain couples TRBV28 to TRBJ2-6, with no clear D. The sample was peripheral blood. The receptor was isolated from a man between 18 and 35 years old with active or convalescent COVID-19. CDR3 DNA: TGTGCCACCCTACCTCCTGGGGCCAACGTCCTGACTTTC. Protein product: CATLPPGANVLTF.